This T cell receptor (beta chain) was recovered during a study of blood T cell repertoires in COVID-19. Method: immunoSEQ multiplex PCR; TCRdb's copy keeps in-frame clones and lacks some. The sample has more than 110,000 clones, roughly 89% seen once. Participants were placed into cohorts based on the clinical history they reported. The CDR3 has 15 amino acids. V trimming: 8 bases; J trimming: 0 bases; junction bases outside the gene matches: 4. Germline lookup yields CDR1 MNHEY and CDR2 SVGAGI. This clone was recorded a few times. The sequenced sample was PBMCs or T cells enriched from blood (not recorded which). The receptor comes from a man aged 50-60 years who had recovered from COVID-19. This chain uses TRBV6-5 with TRBJ2-3; TRBD2 aligns across 11 bases. The CDR3 nucleotides are TGTGCCAGCTCTAGCGGGAGGCCTAGCACAGATACGCAGTATTTT. This translates into CASSSGRPSTDTQYF.